The clone carrying this T cell receptor (beta chain) was picked up many times. The antigen remains unidentified. This specimen comes from a study of T cells in Graves' hyperthyroidism and ophthalmopathy. The definition of stable Graves' hyperthyroidism was no ophthalmopathy progression within 18 months. Findings and caveats of the study: In validation, the model predicted ophthalmopathy. These predictions came a median approximately 6.5 months before onset.

The CDR3 runs to 17 residues. The V end was cut by 5 bases, the J end by 4 bases, with 23 bases between. From RNA transcripts, TCR beta CDR3 regions were amplified. Using the HTBI primer set, a first-round RT-PCR was run on the TCR CDR3. TCRdb recomputed calls from the multiplex PCR reads with MiXCR, one row per CDR3 protein. This sample has 250,000 to 350,000 distinct CDR3 sequences, with around a sixth found just once. The specimen was blood. This receptor was obtained from a man under 40 with Graves' hyperthyroidism. The chain couples TRBV12-3 or TRBV12-4 to TRBJ2-5, with TRBD2 as a possible D gene (6 bases). The CDR3 DNA reads TGTGCCAGCAGTCTCCGGGACCACCCGCGCGGGGCAGAGACCCAGTACTTC. This sequence encodes CASSLRDHPRGAETQYF.